The 15 T cell receptor beta chains below all came from one sample that was sequenced in a study of T-cell reconstitution after alpha-beta-depleted transplantation in children. For TCRbeta, the library was prepared with unique molecular identifiers. TCRdb passed the PCR reads through MiXCR, listing each CDR3 protein once. Of 200,000 to 300,000 distinct CDR3 sequences in the sample, roughly a quarter are singletons; the top ten hold about 2.6%. The material was PBMCs, obtained before TCRalphabeta/CD19-depleted stem cell transplant. Receptors were obtained from a girl aged 2 to 9 with Fanconi anemia, due to receive a stem cell transplant.

The J gene is TRBJ2-1, the V gene TRBV5-1, with D perhaps TRBD2 (7 bases). CDR3 length: 15 residues. The germline V gene has CDR1 SGHRS and CDR2 YFSETQ. The germline V and J ends were trimmed by 0 bases and 7 bases, with 14 bases remaining between them. CDR3 bases: TGCGCCAGCAGCTTGGACGGGGGGCTGTCAAATGAGCAGTTCTTC. Translation: CASSLDGGLSNEQFF.

The V gene is TRBV12-3 or TRBV12-4, the J gene TRBJ2-2; D gene uncertain. V gave up 5 bases and J gave up 3 bases, with 13 bases separating them. This CDR3 contains 15 residues. Here the CDR3 reads CASSQRLGYTGELFF. DNA of the CDR3: TGTGCCAGCAGTCAACGGTTGGGTTACACCGGGGAGCTGTTTTTT.

This clonotype came up many times. This rearrangement joins TRBV20-1 to TRBJ2-3; D may match TRBD1 or TRBD2 (5 bases each). This CDR3 contains 15 residues. V was shortened by 5 bases and J by 2 bases, with 17 bases between the two germline ends. CDR1 and CDR2 from the germline V gene are DFQATT and SNEGSKA (reference sequence). The CDR3 bases are TGCAGTGCTCGCAGGGACCCCGGGGCCACAGATACGCAGTATTTT. This codes for CSARRDPGATDTQYF.

This rearrangement joins TRBV29-1 to TRBJ2-7, with 9 bases matching TRBD1. V shed 1 base, J shed 0 bases, and the junction held 4 bases outside the gene matches. Germline V gene sequence: CDR1 SQVTM, CDR2 ANQGSEA. The CDR3 sequence is 15 residues long. The CDR3 DNA is TGCAGCGTTGAAGGGGACAGGGAAAACTCCTACGAGCAGTACTTC. Amino acids: CSVEGDRENSYEQYF.

This clonotype was counted many times. The V gene is TRBV29-1, the J gene TRBJ2-2; D is perhaps TRBD1 (6 bases). Trimming cost V 4 bases and J 0 bases, with 15 bases left between them. This CDR3 has 16 amino acids. Germline values: CDR1 SQVTM, CDR2 ANQGSEA. For the CDR3, the DNA is TGCAGCGTTGCAGGGGTAGACTCTTCGAACACCGGGGAGCTGTTTTTT. It codes for CSVAGVDSSNTGELFF.

This clonotype was recorded many times. The J gene is TRBJ2-5, the V gene TRBV29-1, with TRBD2 matching over 12 bases. The CDR3 runs to 16 residues. Germline assignment: CDR1 SQVTM and CDR2 ANQGSEA. V shed 4 bases, J shed 4 bases, and the junction held 10 bases outside the gene matches. CDR3 in DNA: TGCAGCGTTGGTTCTAGCGGGGGGGCTTTGGTAGAGACCCAGTACTTC. This gives the protein CSVGSSGGALVETQYF.

The chain recombines TRBV20-1 with TRBJ2-5; D may be TRBD2 (5 bases). Trimming cost V 7 bases and J 4 bases, with 19 bases left between them. Germline V gene data show CDR1 as DFQATT and CDR2 as SNEGSKA (reference sequence). The CDR3 is made up of 14 amino acids. Written as DNA, the CDR3 is TGCAGTGTCTTCGCTGTCGTCGGGGTAGAGACCCAGTACTTC. This encodes CSVFAVVGVETQYF.

The chain combines TRBV7-3 with TRBJ2-6; 10 nucleotides agree with TRBD2. CDR1 is SGHTA, CDR2 FQGTGA, per germline. Trimming took 1 base from V and 0 from J; bases not matched to a gene: 15. CDR3 length: 22 residues. In DNA, the CDR3 is TGTGCCAGCAGCTTAAACCCCCCTAGCGGGAGTACTTCCTTCTCTGGGGCCAACGTCCTGACTTTC. Protein: CASSLNPPSGSTSFSGANVLTF. The entire variable domain, with the rest obtained from reference TRBV7-3 and TRBJ2-6, is as follows: GAGVSQTPSNKVTEKGKYVELRCDPISGHTALYWYRQSLGQGPEFLIYFQGTGAADDSGLPNDRFFAVRPEGSVSTLKIQRTERGDSAVYLCASSLNPPSGSTSFSGANVLTFGAGSRLTVL.

The chain joins TRBV7-9 to TRBJ1-5; D is perhaps TRBD1 (5 bases). The CDR3 has 14 residues. V gave up 1 base and J gave up 4 bases, with 8 bases separating them. The germline V gene has CDR1 SEHNR and CDR2 FQNEAQ (reference sequence). The CDR3 reads CASSLGGINQPQHF. The CDR3, as DNA: TGTGCCAGCAGCTTAGGGGGGATAAATCAGCCCCAGCATTTT. Looking up the rest from reference TRBV7-9 and TRBJ1-5 gives the full variable domain: DTGVSQNPRHKITKRGQNVTFRCDPISEHNRLYWYRQTLGQGPEFLTYFQNEAQLEKSRLLSDRFSAERPKGSFSTLEIQRTEQGDSAMYLCASSLGGINQPQHFGDGTRLSIL.

This clonotype has at least ten counts. The chain joins TRBV29-1 to TRBJ2-1; D tentatively reads TRBD1 or TRBD2 (5 bases each). Trimming removed 5 bases from V and 2 bases from J, with 16 bases in between. Germline V gene lookup returns CDR1 SQVTM and CDR2 ANQGSEA. The CDR3 extends over 15 amino acids. The CDR3 coding sequence is TGCAGCGTTCTTCGGTCCGGGGCACCCTACAATGAGCAGTTCTTC. This codes for CSVLRSGAPYNEQFF.

The chain recombines TRBV7-6 with TRBJ2-7; D remains ambiguous. The CDR3 loop spans 14 amino acids. V was clipped by 5 bases and J by 3 bases, with 14 bases between them. Per germline, CDR1 SGHVS and CDR2 FNYEAQ. CDR3 coding DNA: TGTGCCAGCAGCCCTGGACCTCTTTTCTACGAGCAGTACTTC. Protein sequence: CASSPGPLFYEQYF.

This clonotype was observed a handful of times. The rearrangement uses TRBV20-1 and TRBJ2-1; tentative D call: TRBD2 (7 bases). V lost 6 bases, J lost 8 bases, and 26 bases lay in between. The CDR3 extends over 16 amino acids. Germline V gene data show CDR1 as DFQATT and CDR2 as SNEGSKA (reference sequence). The CDR3 region is CSATGRRGAKEDEQFF. The CDR3 region has the DNA TGCAGTGCCACTGGACGACGGGGGGCCAAGGAGGATGAGCAGTTCTTC.

This sequence joins TRBV7-9 and TRBJ1-1; D gene unclear. From germline, CDR1 is SEHNR and CDR2 FQNEAQ (reference sequence). The CDR3 loop spans 13 amino acids. V gave up 1 base and J gave up 3 bases, with 6 bases separating them. CDR3 region: CASSLGRYTEAFF. For the CDR3, the DNA is TGTGCCAGCAGCTTAGGGCGTTACACTGAAGCTTTCTTT.

The chain combines TRBV7-2 with TRBJ2-7, with TRBD2 matching 11 bases. From germline, CDR1 is SGHTA and CDR2 FQGNSA. The CDR3 loop spans 16 amino acids. The ends lost 5 bases at V and 0 bases at J; junction bases unmatched: 6. The CDR3 loop is CASSPLTSGSSYEQYF. CDR3 bases: TGTGCCAGCAGCCCCCTAACTAGCGGGAGCTCCTACGAGCAGTACTTC.

The chain couples TRBV20-1 to TRBJ1-2; 9 nucleotides align to TRBD1. Germline V gene lookup returns CDR1 DFQATT and CDR2 SNEGSKA (reference sequence). J gave up 8 bases and V 2 bases, and 6 bases lay outside the gene matches. This CDR3 region has 13 residues. In DNA, the CDR3 is TGCAGTGCTAGAACAGGGGGCGTATGGGGCTACACCTTC. Translated, it gives CSARTGGVWGYTF.